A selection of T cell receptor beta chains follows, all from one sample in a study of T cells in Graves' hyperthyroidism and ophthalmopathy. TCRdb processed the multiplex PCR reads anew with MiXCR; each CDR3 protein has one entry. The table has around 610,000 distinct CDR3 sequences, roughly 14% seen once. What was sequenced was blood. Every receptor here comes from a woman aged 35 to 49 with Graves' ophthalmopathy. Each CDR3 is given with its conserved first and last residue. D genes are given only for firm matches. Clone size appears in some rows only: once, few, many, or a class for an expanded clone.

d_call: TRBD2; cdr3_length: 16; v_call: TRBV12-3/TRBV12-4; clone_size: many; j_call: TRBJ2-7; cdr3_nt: TGTGCCAGCAGCCGCCGGGGGGGTGTGGGGTCCTACGAGCAGTACTTC; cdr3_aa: CASSRRGGVGSYEQYF
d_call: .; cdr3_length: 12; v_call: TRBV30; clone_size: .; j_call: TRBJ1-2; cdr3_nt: TGTGCCTTAGGAGGAGGGGGCTATGGCTACACCTTC; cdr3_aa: CALGGGGYGYTF
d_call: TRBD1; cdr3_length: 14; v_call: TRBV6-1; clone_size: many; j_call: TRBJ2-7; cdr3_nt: TGTGCCAGCAGGTCTGGACAGGGTGCCAACGAGCAGTACTTC; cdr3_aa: CASRSGQGANEQYF
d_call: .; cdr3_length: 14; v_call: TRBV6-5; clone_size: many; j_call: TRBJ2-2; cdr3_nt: TGTGCCAGCAGTTACACCCCAGCTACCGGGGAGCTGTTTTTT; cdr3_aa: CASSYTPATGELFF
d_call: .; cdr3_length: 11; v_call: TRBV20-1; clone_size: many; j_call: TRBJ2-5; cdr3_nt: TGCAGTGCTCGATCGAGGGAGACCCAGTACTTC; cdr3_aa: CSARSRETQYF
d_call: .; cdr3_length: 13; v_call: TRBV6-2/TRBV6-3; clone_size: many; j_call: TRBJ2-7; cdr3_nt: TGTGCCAGCACTGGCAGGAGTAGGTACGAGCAGTACTTC; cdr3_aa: CASTGRSRYEQYF
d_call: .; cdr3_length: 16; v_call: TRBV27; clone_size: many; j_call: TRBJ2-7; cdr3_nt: TGTGCCAGCAGTCACCTCCGTGGGACGCACTCCTACGAGCAGTACTTC; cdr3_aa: CASSHLRGTHSYEQYF
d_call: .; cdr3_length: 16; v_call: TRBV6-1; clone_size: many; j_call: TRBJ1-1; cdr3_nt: TGTGCCAGCAGTGAATTAGGGTTCCCAACCTACACTGAAGCTTTCTTT; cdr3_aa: CASSELGFPTYTEAFF
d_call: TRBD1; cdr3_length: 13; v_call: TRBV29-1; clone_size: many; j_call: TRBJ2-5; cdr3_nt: TGCAGCGGGGACAGGGTAGTCGGCGAGACCCAGTACTTC; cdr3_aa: CSGDRVVGETQYF
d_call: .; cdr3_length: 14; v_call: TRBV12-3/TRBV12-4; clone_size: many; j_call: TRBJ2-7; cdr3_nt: TGTGCCAGCAGTTTACCCCCCGAGTCTGAGGAGCAGTACTTC; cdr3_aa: CASSLPPESEEQYF
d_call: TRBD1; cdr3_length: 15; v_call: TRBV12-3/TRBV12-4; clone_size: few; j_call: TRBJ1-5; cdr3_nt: TGTGCCAGCAGTTTACGGGAACAGGGGGATCAGCCCCAGCATTTT; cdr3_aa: CASSLREQGDQPQHF
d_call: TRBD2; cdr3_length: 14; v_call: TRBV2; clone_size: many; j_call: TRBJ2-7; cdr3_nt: TGTGCCAGCGGCGATAGCGGGAGAGTCTACGAGCAGTACTTC; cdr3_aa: CASGDSGRVYEQYF
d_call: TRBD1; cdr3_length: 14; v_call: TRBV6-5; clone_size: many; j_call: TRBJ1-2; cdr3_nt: TGTGCCAGCAGTTACACCAGGGGGGATTGGGGCTACACCTTC; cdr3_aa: CASSYTRGDWGYTF
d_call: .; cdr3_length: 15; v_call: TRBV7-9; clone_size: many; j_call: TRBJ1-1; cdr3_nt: TGTGCCAGCAGCTTAGCGCGTGAGTTTAACACTGAAGCTTTCTTT; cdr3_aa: CASSLAREFNTEAFF
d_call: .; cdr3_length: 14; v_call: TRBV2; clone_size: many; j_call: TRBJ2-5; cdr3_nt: TGTGCCAGCAGTCCCCAGGGTCTACAAGAGACCCAGTACTTC; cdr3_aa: CASSPQGLQETQYF
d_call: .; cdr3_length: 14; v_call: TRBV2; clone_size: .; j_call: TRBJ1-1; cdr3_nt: TGTGCCAGCAGTGTAGGGGAGGGGAACACTGAAGCTTTCTTT; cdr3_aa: CASSVGEGNTEAFF
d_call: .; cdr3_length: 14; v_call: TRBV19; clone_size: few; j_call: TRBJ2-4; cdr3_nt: TGTGCCAGTAGCGATGCGGTAGCCAAAAACATTCAGTACTTC; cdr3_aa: CASSDAVAKNIQYF
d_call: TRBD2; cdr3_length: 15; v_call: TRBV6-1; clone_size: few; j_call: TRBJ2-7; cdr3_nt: TGTGCCAGCAGTGAATATAAGCGGGGGACCTACGAGCAGTACTTC; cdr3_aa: CASSEYKRGTYEQYF
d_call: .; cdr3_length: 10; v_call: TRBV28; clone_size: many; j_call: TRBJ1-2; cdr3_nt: TGTGCCACCCGTAACTATGGCTACACCTTC; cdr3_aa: CATRNYGYTF
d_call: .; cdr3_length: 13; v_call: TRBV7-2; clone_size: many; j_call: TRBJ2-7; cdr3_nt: TGTGCCAGCAGCTCAGCCCTTCGTGGGGAGCAGTACTTC; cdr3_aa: CASSSALRGEQYF
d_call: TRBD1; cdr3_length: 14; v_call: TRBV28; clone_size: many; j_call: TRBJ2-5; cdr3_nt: TGTGCCAGCAGTTTAGCCTACAGGGGCGAGACCCAGTACTTC; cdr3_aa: CASSLAYRGETQYF
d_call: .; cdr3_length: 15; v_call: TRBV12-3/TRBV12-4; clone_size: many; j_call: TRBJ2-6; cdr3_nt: TGTGCCAGCAGTTTCCGTAGCTCTGGGGCCAACGTCCTGACTTTC; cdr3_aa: CASSFRSSGANVLTF
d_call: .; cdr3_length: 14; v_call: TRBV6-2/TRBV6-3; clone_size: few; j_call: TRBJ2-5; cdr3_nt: TGTGCCAGCATGACGGGGGCTAGCGGTGAGACCCAGTACTTC; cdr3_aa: CASMTGASGETQYF
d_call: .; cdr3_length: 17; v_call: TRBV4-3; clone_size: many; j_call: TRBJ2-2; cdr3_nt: TGCGCCAGCAGCCAAGATTTATACGGCAGGGTGAACGGGGAGCTGTTTTTT; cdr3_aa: CASSQDLYGRVNGELFF
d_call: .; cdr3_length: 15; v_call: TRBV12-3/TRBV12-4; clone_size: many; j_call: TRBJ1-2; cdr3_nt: TGTGCCAGCAGTCTCAGACTTGGGTCCAACTATGGCTACACCTTC; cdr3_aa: CASSLRLGSNYGYTF
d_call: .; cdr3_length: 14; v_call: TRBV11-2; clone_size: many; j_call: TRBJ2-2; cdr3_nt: TGTGCCAGCAGCTCAACAGTGAACACCGGGGAGCTGTTTTTT; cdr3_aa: CASSSTVNTGELFF
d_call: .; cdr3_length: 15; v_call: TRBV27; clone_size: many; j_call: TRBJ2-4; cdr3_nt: TGTGCCAGCAGTTCCGAAAAGGGGGTCCAAAACATTCAGTACTTC; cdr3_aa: CASSSEKGVQNIQYF